The subject of this entry is one T cell receptor (beta chain). The CDR3 has 10 amino acids. Trimming took off 10 bases at V and 7 bases at J, with 11 bases between the two ends. CDR1 MNHEY and CDR2 SMNVEV come from the germline V gene (reference sequence). Specified treatment: oral pan-JAK inhibitor, 5-10 mg twice daily. These data are taken from a study of CD8+ T cells in alopecia areata. Study summary: Scalp area affected, as a percentage, set the severity score of treated patients.

Sequencing relied on a cDNA template that was reverse transcribed from extracted RNA. Assay used: immunoSEQ multiplex PCR; TCRdb lists only in-frame clones, some missing. This sample has 150,000 to 200,000 clones, with roughly 70% found just once. V gene TRBV27 combines with J gene TRBJ2-7; TRBD2 is a possible D gene (5 bases). This sequence originates from a human donor with alopecia areata. The source material was CD4+ T cells sorted from blood, sampled between weeks 49 and 50, from a patient treated with tofacitinib. CDR3 in amino acids: CAIVQREQYF. The CDR3 DNA reads TGTGCCATCGTACAGCGGGAGCAGTACTTC.